This TCR beta chain was found in a study of response to subunit inactivated influenza vaccine. Study observations and caveats: There was a suggestion from the authors that each seasonal influenza vaccination recruits few new T cells.

TCRdb redid the calling of the RT-PCR reads with MiXCR, one entry per CDR3 protein. Of over 150,000 distinct CDR3 sequences listed, approximately 11% are singletons. The table lists this clonotype with a few counts. Its specificity is unknown. Deletions cut 2 bases from V and 2 bases from J, with 10 bases between. The CDR3 length is 13 residues. Germline CDR1 and CDR2: SQVTM and ANQGSEA. The chain joins TRBV29-1 to TRBJ2-7, with D possibly being TRBD1 (5 bases). This TCR was sampled from a man between 50 and 75 years old who received an inactivated influenza vaccine. Material: CD8+ T cells sorted from PBMCs, obtained less than 30 months after vaccination. For the CDR3, the DNA is TGCAGCGTTGAATCGGCAGGGACCTACGAGCAGTACTTC. It translates to CSVESAGTYEQYF.